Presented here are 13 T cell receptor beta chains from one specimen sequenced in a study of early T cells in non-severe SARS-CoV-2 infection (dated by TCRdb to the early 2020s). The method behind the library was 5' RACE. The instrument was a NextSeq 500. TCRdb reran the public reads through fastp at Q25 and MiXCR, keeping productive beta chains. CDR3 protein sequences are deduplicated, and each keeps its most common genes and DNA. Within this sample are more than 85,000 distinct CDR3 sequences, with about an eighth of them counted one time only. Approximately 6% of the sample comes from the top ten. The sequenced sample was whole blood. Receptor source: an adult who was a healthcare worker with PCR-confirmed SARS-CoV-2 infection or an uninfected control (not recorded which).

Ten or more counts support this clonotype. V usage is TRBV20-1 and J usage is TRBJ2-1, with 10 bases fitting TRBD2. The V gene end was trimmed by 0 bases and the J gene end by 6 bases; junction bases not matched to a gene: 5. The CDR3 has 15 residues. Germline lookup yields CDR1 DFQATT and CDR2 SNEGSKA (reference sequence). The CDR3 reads CSARDGASGGNEQFF. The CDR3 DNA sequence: TGCAGTGCTAGAGATGGGGCTAGCGGGGGCAATGAGCAGTTCTTC.

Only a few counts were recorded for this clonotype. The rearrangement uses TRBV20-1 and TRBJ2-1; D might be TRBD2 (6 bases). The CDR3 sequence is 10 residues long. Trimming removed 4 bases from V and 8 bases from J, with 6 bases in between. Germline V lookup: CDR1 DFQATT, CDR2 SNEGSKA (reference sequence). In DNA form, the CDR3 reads TGCAGTGCTACGGGGGATGAGCAGTTCTTC. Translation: CSATGDEQFF.

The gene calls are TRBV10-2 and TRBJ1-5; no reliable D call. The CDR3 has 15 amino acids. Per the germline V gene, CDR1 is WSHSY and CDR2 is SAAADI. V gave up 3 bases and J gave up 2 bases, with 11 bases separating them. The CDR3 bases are TGCGCCAGCAGTGAACCCTGGGGTGGCAATCAGCCCCAGCATTTT. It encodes CASSEPWGGNQPQHF.

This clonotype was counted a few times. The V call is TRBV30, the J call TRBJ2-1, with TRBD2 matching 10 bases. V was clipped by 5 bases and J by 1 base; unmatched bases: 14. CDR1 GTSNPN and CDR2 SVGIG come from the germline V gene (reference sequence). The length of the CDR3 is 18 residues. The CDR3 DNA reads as TGTGCCTGGGGCAAGGGGTCTAGCGGGAGTAGTTCCTACAATGAGCAGTTCTTC. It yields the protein CAWGKGSSGSSSYNEQFF.

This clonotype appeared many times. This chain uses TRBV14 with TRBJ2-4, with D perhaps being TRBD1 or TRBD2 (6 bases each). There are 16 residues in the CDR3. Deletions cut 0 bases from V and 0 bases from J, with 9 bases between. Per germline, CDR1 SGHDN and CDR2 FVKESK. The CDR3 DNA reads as TGTGCCAGCAGCCAAGATCGGGGGCTAGCCAAAAACATTCAGTACTTC. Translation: CASSQDRGLAKNIQYF.

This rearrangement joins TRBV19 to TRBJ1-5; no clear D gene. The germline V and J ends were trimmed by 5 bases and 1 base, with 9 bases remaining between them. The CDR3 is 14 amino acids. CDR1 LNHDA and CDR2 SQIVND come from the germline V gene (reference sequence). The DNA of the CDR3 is TGTGCCAGTAGTTTAATCCTGAGCAATCAGCCCCAGCATTTT. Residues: CASSLILSNQPQHF.

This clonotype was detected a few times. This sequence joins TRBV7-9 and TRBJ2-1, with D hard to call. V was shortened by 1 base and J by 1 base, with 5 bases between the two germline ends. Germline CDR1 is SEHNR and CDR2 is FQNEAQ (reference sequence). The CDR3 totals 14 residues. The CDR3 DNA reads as TGTGCCAGCAGCTTAGTTAAGTCCTACAATGAGCAGTTCTTC. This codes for CASSLVKSYNEQFF.

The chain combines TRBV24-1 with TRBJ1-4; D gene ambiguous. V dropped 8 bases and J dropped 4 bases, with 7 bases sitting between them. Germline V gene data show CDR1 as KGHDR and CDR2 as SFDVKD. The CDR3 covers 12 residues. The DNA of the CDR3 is TGTGCCACCAAGGAGATTAATGAAAAACTGTTTTTT. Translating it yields CATKEINEKLFF.

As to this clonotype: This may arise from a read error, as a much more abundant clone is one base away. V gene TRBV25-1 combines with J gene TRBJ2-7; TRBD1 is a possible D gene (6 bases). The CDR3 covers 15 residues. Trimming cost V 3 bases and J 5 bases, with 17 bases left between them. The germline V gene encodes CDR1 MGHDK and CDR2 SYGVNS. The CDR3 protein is CASSEGHKIFHEQYF. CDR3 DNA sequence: TGTGCCAGCAGTGAGGGACACAAGATTTTCCACGAGCAGTACTTC.

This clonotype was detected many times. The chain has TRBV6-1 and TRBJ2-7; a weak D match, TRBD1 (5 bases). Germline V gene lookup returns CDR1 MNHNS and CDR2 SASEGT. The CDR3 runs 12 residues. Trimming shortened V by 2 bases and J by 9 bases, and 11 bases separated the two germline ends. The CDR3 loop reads CASSELWGWQYF. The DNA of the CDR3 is TGTGCCAGCAGTGAATTGTGGGGCTGGCAGTACTTC.

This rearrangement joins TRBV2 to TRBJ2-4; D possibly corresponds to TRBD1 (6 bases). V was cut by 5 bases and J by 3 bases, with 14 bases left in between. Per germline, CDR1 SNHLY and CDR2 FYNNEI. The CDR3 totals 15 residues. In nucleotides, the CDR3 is TGTGCCAGCAGTTCGGACAGCCGAGTCAAAAACATTCAGTACTTC. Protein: CASSSDSRVKNIQYF.

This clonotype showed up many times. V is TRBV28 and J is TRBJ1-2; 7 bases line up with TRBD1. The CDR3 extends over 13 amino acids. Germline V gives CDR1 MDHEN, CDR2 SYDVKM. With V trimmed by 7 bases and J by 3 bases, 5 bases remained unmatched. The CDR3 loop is CASTKGTDYGYTF. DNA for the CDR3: TGTGCCAGCACTAAAGGGACAGACTATGGCTACACCTTC.

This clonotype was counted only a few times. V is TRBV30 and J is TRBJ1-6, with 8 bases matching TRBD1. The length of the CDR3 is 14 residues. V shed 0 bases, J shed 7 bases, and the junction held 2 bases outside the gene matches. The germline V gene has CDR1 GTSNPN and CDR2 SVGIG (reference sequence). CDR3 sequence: CAWSVGQGNSPLHF. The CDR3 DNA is TGTGCCTGGAGTGTTGGACAGGGAAATTCACCCCTCCACTTT.